Below are 30 T cell receptor beta chains sequenced from a single sample in a study of blood T cell repertoires in COVID-19. Repertoires were generated with immunoSEQ multiplex PCR, while TCRdb's copy carries only in-frame clones and drops some. There are 200,000 to 250,000 clones in the sample; approximately 80% occur only once, and approximately 1.8% lies in the top ten. Sequencing was carried out using PBMCs or T cells enriched from blood (not recorded which). The receptor set was obtained from a man in his 60s who had recovered from COVID-19.

This chain links TRBV24-1 with TRBJ2-1, with a tentative D call TRBD1 (6 bases). Trimming removed 2 bases at V and 0 bases at J, with 16 bases between. CDR3 length: 18 residues. In germline, CDR1 is KGHDR, CDR2 SFDVKD. As DNA, the CDR3 is TGTGCCACCAGTGATTCCGGACGGAAGGACAGCTCCTACAATGAGCAGTTCTTC. This translates into CATSDSGRKDSSYNEQFF.

The chain carries TRBV7-2 and TRBJ2-2; 7 nucleotides line up with TRBD2. The length of the CDR3 is 14 residues. Germline V gene data show CDR1 as SGHTA and CDR2 as FQGNSA. V was pared by 3 bases and J by 6 bases, with 4 bases of the junction left unmatched. In DNA form, the CDR3 reads TGTGCCAGCAGCTTCCTCGGGGGGTCCGGGGAGCTGTTTTTT. Its protein is CASSFLGGSGELFF.

This chain uses TRBV19 with TRBJ1-6; 9 positions match TRBD1. The trim removed 4 bases at V and 9 bases at J, leaving 7 bases unmatched. CDR1 is LNHDA, CDR2 SQIVND, per germline (reference sequence). This CDR3 region has 15 residues. This chain's CDR3 is CASSSSGQGRSPLHF. DNA of the CDR3: TGTGCCAGTAGTAGCTCGGGACAGGGACGTTCACCCCTCCACTTT.

This sequence joins TRBV12-3 or TRBV12-4 and TRBJ2-2; no clear D gene. The ends were cut back, 6 bases at V and 3 bases at J, with 5 bases in the middle. This CDR3 region has 12 residues. The CDR3, as DNA: TGTGCCAGCAGCCCTTACACCGGGGAGCTGTTTTTT. Its translation: CASSPYTGELFF.

The V gene is TRBV6-5, the J gene TRBJ2-1; D is perhaps TRBD2 (6 bases). V gave up 7 bases and J gave up 0 bases, with 13 bases separating them. Germline V gene sequence: CDR1 MNHEY, CDR2 SVGAGI. This CDR3 region has 15 residues. CDR3 protein: CASTNLASSYNEQFF. For the CDR3, the DNA is TGTGCCAGCACCAACCTAGCGAGCTCCTACAATGAGCAGTTCTTC.

The chain carries TRBV5-1 and TRBJ1-3; maybe TRBD1 (6 bases). V was trimmed by 0 bases and J by 0 bases, leaving 13 bases between them. The CDR3 has 17 amino acids. CDR1 and CDR2 from the germline V gene are SGHRS and YFSETQ. This CDR3 is CASSLEGGSSSGNTIYF. Here the CDR3 DNA reads TGCGCCAGCAGCTTGGAAGGGGGTTCTAGCTCTGGAAACACCATATATTTT.

Written as DNA, the CDR3 is TGTGCCATCAGGGAGACAGGGGGTAGTTATGGCTACACCTTC. Its protein is CAIRETGGSYGYTF. The J gene is TRBJ1-2, the V gene TRBV10-3, with 9 nucleotides matching TRBD1. V trimming: 6 bases; J trimming: 5 bases; junction bases outside the gene matches: 7. The CDR3 extends over 14 amino acids. Germline loops: CDR1 ENHRY, CDR2 SYGVKD.

The CDR3 is CASSDGLAGRGAQYF. The CDR3, as DNA: TGTGCCAGCAGCGACGGACTAGCGGGGCGGGGGGCCCAGTACTTC. This sequence joins TRBV7-2 and TRBJ2-5; TRBD2 matches at 12 bases. The CDR3 totals 15 residues. Looked up from germline, CDR1 is SGHTA and CDR2 is FQGNSA. Germline trimming cut 5 bases from V and 9 bases from J; bases unmatched to any gene: 10.

The rearrangement uses TRBV5-4 and TRBJ2-3, with TRBD2 identical over 14 bases. CDR1 is SGHNT, CDR2 YYREEE, per germline (reference sequence). The CDR3 has 18 residues. J lost 0 bases, V lost 3 bases, and 6 bases had no gene match. CDR3 in DNA: TGTGCCAGCAGCTCCGGGACTAGCGGGGGCATTAGCACAGATACGCAGTATTTT. Its translation: CASSSGTSGGISTDTQYF.

This clone was seen a few times. The V gene is TRBV2, the J gene TRBJ2-7; D is possibly TRBD2 (5 bases). The CDR3 sequence is 14 residues long. Trimming left V 4 bases short and J 1 base short, with 11 bases between. Per the germline V gene, CDR1 is SNHLY and CDR2 is FYNNEI. This CDR3 reads CASSAVGGSYEQYF. The CDR3 DNA sequence: TGTGCCAGCAGTGCGGTTGGAGGTTCCTACGAGCAGTACTTC. Supplemented by reference TRBV2 and TRBJ2-7, the full variable domain reads EPEVTQTPSHQVTQMGQEVILRCVPISNHLYFYWYRQILGQKVEFLVSFYNNEISEKSEIFDDQFSVERPDGSNFTLKIRSTKLEDSAMYFCASSAVGGSYEQYFGPGTRLTVT.

The chain couples TRBV9 to TRBJ1-2; tentative D call: TRBD1 (6 bases). Per the germline V gene, CDR1 is SGDLS and CDR2 is YYNGEE. Trimming stripped 4 bases from V and 8 bases from J, with 18 bases between. CDR3 length: 14 residues. The CDR3 reads CASSPRGLWGGYTF. The CDR3 DNA is TGTGCCAGCAGCCCCAGGGGCCTCTGGGGGGGCTACACCTTC.

The chain recombines TRBV10-1 with TRBJ2-1; possibly TRBD2 for D (6 bases). V was cut by 2 bases and J by 4 bases, with 12 bases left in between. This CDR3 region has 15 residues. Germline CDR1 WNHNN, CDR2 SYGVQD (reference sequence). CDR3 sequence (DNA): TGCGCCAGCAGTGAGACCCTAGCGAAGTACAATGAGCAGTTCTTC. Its protein is CASSETLAKYNEQFF.

V is TRBV10-1 and J is TRBJ2-3; D unresolved. Germline CDR1 is WNHNN and CDR2 is SYGVQD (reference sequence). The CDR3 runs to 12 residues. Trimming shortened V by 3 bases and J by 5 bases, and 6 bases separated the two germline ends. CDR3 region: CASSDFVDTQYF. For the CDR3, the DNA is TGCGCCAGCAGTGATTTCGTAGATACGCAGTATTTT.

The rearrangement uses TRBV5-5 and TRBJ2-3; 10 positions match TRBD1. Germline CDR1 is SGHKS and CDR2 is YYEKEE (reference sequence). The length of the CDR3 is 17 residues. J was trimmed by 4 bases and V by 0 bases; bases with no gene match: 8. The CDR3 is CASSLVFGTGVSDTQYF. For the CDR3, the DNA is TGTGCCAGCAGCTTGGTATTTGGGACAGGGGTTTCAGATACGCAGTATTTT.

The chain joins TRBV30 to TRBJ1-5; 8 positions agree with TRBD1. This CDR3 is 14 amino acids long. Trimming at V came to 3 bases and at J to 3 bases, leaving 4 bases not matched to a gene. CDR1 is GTSNPN, CDR2 SVGIG, per germline (reference sequence). As DNA, the CDR3 is TGTGCCTGGAGGATGGACAGGGACAATCAGCCCCAGCATTTT. Translating gives CAWRMDRDNQPQHF.

The chain links TRBV18 to TRBJ1-1; D call uncertain. Germline loops: CDR1 KGHSH, CDR2 LQKENI. CDR3 length equals 14 residues. The V and J ends lost 2 bases and 4 bases respectively, with 11 bases between them. CDR3 loop: CASSPSGRFTEAFF. CDR3 nucleotides: TGTGCCAGCTCACCATCCGGGAGATTCACTGAAGCTTTCTTT.

The chain's CDR3 is CSGNRDRGTDTQYF. As DNA, the CDR3 is TGCAGCGGCAACCGGGACAGGGGCACAGATACGCAGTATTTT. The chain is built from TRBV29-1 and TRBJ2-3, with 9 bases matching TRBD1. The germline V gene has CDR1 SQVTM and CDR2 ANQGSEA. V lost 7 bases to trimming and J lost 1 base; unmatched junction nucleotides: 6. The CDR3 sequence is 14 residues long.

This clone came up once. This rearrangement joins TRBV30 to TRBJ1-2; 8 bases are a match to TRBD1. V shed 1 base, J shed 7 bases, and the junction held 5 bases outside the gene matches. CDR3 size: 13 residues. Germline lookup yields CDR1 GTSNPN and CDR2 SVGIG (reference sequence). The CDR3 nucleotides read TGTGCCTGGAGTGCGGACAGGGCTGGTGGCTACACCTTC. Translated, it gives CAWSADRAGGYTF. Based on the CDR3 plus reference TRBV30 and TRBJ1-2, the full variable domain is SQTIHQWPATLVQPVGSPLSLECTVEGTSNPNLYWYRQAAGRGLQLLFYSVGIGQISSEVPQNLSASRPQDRQFILSSKKLLLSDSGFYLCAWSADRAGGYTFGSGTRLTVV.

V usage is TRBV7-2 and J usage is TRBJ2-5, with 8 bases that match TRBD1. The CDR3 is made up of 14 amino acids. The V gene's germline CDR1 is SGHTA and CDR2 FQGNSA. V shed 4 bases, J shed 0 bases, and the junction held 1 base outside the gene matches. The CDR3 DNA sequence: TGTGCCAGCAGCTCGACAGGGGACCAAGAGACCCAGTACTTC. Protein product: CASSSTGDQETQYF.

The chain combines TRBV6-1 with TRBJ2-1; D not resolved. V gave up 3 bases and J gave up 0 bases, with 9 bases separating them. The CDR3 loop spans 15 amino acids. CDR1 MNHNS and CDR2 SASEGT come from the germline V gene. In DNA form, the CDR3 reads TGTGCCAGCAGTGACCCTCTCCGCTCCTACAATGAGCAGTTCTTC. Encoded protein: CASSDPLRSYNEQFF.

The chain has TRBV25-1 and TRBJ2-7; the D gene is possibly TRBD2 (5 bases). CDR1 MGHDK and CDR2 SYGVNS come from the germline V gene. Trimming took off 2 bases at V and 3 bases at J, with 8 bases between the two ends. This CDR3 region has 13 residues. The CDR3 loop reads CASSEGGNYEQYF. The CDR3 DNA is TGTGCCAGCAGTGAAGGAGGAAACTACGAGCAGTACTTC.

This clone turned up a few times. This chain links TRBV4-2 with TRBJ2-7; 7 bases match TRBD1. CDR1 is LGHNA, CDR2 YNFKEQ, per germline. CDR3 length equals 16 residues. V shed 0 bases and J 4 bases; nucleotides not matched to a gene: 9. For the CDR3, the DNA is TGTGCCAGCAGCCAAGATCTCGGGACAGAACGTTACGAGCAGTACTTC. This encodes CASSQDLGTERYEQYF.

The chain joins TRBV19 to TRBJ2-1; a weak D match, TRBD2 (6 bases). Between the trimmed V and J ends, which lost 3 bases and 2 bases, there was a span of 14 bases. Germline CDR1 and CDR2: LNHDA and SQIVND (reference sequence). This CDR3 has 16 amino acids. The CDR3 DNA follows: TGTGCCAGTAGTATTGGGGGGAATAGGGCCTACAATGAGCAGTTCTTC. Its translation is CASSIGGNRAYNEQFF.

This clone was counted a few times. V is TRBV5-1 and J is TRBJ2-5; D is ambiguous. The ends were cut back, 3 bases at V and 5 bases at J, with 11 bases in the middle. CDR3 length: 13 amino acids. Germline CDR1 SGHRS, CDR2 YFSETQ. The CDR3 sequence: CASSWSGEETQYF. CDR3 bases: TGCGCCAGCAGCTGGTCGGGTGAGGAGACCCAGTACTTC. The whole variable domain, filled in from reference TRBV5-1 and TRBJ2-5, reads KAGVTQTPRYLIKTRGQQVTLSCSPISGHRSVSWYQQTPGQGLQFLFEYFSETQRNKGNFPGRFSGRQFSNSRSEMNVSTLELGDSALYLCASSWSGEETQYFGPGTRLLVL.

This clone appeared a single time. V usage is TRBV12-3 or TRBV12-4 and J usage is TRBJ1-2; no definite D call. This CDR3 spans 13 amino acids. The V and J ends lost 6 bases and 2 bases respectively, with 10 bases between them. The CDR3 DNA is TGTGCCAGCAGCCGGACTGCGAACTATGGCTACACCTTC. Residues: CASSRTANYGYTF.

The CDR3 region is CASSPAGLGSYGYTF. For the CDR3, the DNA is TGTGCCAGCAGTCCGGCTGGGCTGGGTTCCTATGGCTACACCTTC. The chain recombines TRBV6-2 or TRBV6-3 with TRBJ1-2; D ambiguous. The CDR3 runs 15 residues. V dropped 5 bases and J dropped 4 bases, with 17 bases sitting between them. Germline lookup yields CDR1 MNHEY and CDR2 SVGEGT.

V usage is TRBV7-9 and J usage is TRBJ1-4; TRBD1 is a possible D gene (6 bases). Looked up from germline, CDR1 is SEHNR and CDR2 is FQNEAQ (reference sequence). This CDR3 is built from 16 residues. Trimming left V 1 base short and J 1 base short, with 10 bases between. For the CDR3, the DNA is TGTGCCAGCAGCTTAGTAGGGGGGGAAACTAATGAAAAACTGTTTTTT. It specifies CASSLVGGETNEKLFF. Supplemented by reference TRBV7-9 and TRBJ1-4, the full variable domain reads DTGVSQNPRHKITKRGQNVTFRCDPISEHNRLYWYRQTLGQGPEFLTYFQNEAQLEKSRLLSDRFSAERPKGSFSTLEIQRTEQGDSAMYLCASSLVGGETNEKLFFGSGTQLSVL.

J is TRBJ2-7 and V is TRBV19; D is unclear. Germline CDR1 and CDR2: LNHDA and SQIVND (reference sequence). The CDR3 loop spans 13 amino acids. Deletions cut 8 bases from V and 6 bases from J, with 17 bases between. As DNA, the CDR3 is TGTGCCAGTGGGCAGGCGATTTTTTCCGAGCAGTACTTC. Its protein product is CASGQAIFSEQYF. The full variable domain, with the rest looked up from reference TRBV19 and TRBJ2-7, is DGGITQSPKYLFRKEGQNVTLSCEQNLNHDAMYWYRQDPGQGLRLIYYSQIVNDFQKGDIAEGYSVSREKKESFPLTVTSAQKNPTAFYLCASGQAIFSEQYFGPGTRLTVT.

The genes are TRBV15 and TRBJ1-2; D may be TRBD1 (6 bases). V was trimmed by 0 bases and J by 8 bases, leaving 16 bases between them. The CDR3 covers 15 residues. Looked up from germline, CDR1 is LNHNV and CDR2 is YYDKDF (reference sequence). Written as DNA, the CDR3 is TGTGCCACCAGCAGAGATCGGTTCGGACAGATAGGCTACACCTTC. Translating gives CATSRDRFGQIGYTF.

This clone turned up a few times. This sequence joins TRBV5-6 and TRBJ2-7; D ambiguous. V lost 0 bases and J 2 bases, leaving 6 bases between the germline ends. Germline V gene sequence: CDR1 SGHDT, CDR2 YYEEEE. This CDR3 spans 13 amino acids. For the CDR3, the DNA is TGTGCCAGCAGCTTGGCAGTAACCTACGAGCAGTACTTC. Protein: CASSLAVTYEQYF.